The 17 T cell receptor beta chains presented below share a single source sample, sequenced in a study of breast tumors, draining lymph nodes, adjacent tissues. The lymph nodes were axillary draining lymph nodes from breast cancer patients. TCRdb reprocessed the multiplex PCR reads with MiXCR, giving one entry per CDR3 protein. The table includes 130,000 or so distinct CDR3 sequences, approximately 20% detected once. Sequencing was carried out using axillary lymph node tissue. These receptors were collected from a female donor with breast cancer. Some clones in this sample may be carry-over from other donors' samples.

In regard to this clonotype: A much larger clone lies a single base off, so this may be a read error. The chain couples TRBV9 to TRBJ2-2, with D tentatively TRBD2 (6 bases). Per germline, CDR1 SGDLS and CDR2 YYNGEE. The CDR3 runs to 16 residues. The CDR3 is CASSVGISGNTGELSF. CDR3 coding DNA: TGTGCCAGCAGCGTAGGCATTAGCGGAAACACCGGGGAGCTGTCTTTT.

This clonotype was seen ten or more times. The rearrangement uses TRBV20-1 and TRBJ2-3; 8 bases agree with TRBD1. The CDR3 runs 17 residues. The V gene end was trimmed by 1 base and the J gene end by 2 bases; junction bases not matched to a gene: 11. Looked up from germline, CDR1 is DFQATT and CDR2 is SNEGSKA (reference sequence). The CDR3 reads CSARVSAGTGPTDTQYF. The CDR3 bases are TGCAGTGCTAGAGTATCCGCCGGGACAGGTCCCACAGATACGCAGTATTTT.

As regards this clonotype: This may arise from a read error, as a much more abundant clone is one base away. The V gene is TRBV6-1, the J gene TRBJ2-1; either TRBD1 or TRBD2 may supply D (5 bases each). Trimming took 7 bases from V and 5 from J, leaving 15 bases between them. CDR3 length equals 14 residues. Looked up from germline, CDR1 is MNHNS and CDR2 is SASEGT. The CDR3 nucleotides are TGTGCCAGCACCTCCGGGGCGTCGCACAATGAGCAGTTCTTC. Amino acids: CASTSGASHNEQFF.

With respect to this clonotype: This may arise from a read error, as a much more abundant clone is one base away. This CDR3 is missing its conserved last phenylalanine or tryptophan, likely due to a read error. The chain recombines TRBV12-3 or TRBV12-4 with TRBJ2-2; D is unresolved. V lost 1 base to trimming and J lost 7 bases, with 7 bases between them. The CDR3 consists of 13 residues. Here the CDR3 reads CASSLVAHGELFY. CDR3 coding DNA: TGTGCCAGCAGTTTAGTAGCTCACGGGGAGCTGTTTTAT.

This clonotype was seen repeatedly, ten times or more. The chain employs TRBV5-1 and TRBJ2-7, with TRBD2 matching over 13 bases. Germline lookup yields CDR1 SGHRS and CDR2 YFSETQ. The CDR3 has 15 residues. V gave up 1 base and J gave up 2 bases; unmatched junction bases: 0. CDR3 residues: CASSLTSGRAYEQYF. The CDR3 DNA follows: TGCGCCAGCAGCTTGACTAGCGGGAGGGCCTACGAGCAGTACTTC.

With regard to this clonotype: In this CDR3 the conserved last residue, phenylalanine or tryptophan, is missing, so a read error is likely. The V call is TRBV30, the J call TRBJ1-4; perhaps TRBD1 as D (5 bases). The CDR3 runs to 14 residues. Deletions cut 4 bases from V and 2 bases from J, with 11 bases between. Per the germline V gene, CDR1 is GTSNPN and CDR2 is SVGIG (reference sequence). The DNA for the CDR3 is TGTGCCTGGATGGGGGACGGGACTAATGAAAAACTGTTTCTT. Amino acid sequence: CAWMGDGTNEKLFL.

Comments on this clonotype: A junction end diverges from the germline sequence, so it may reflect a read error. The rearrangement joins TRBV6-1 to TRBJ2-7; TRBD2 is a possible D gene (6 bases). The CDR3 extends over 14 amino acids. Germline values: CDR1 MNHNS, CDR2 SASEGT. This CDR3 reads CAGSHSGGNNEQYF. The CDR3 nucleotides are TGTGCCGGCAGTCACTCTGGGGGGAATAACGAGCAGTACTTC.

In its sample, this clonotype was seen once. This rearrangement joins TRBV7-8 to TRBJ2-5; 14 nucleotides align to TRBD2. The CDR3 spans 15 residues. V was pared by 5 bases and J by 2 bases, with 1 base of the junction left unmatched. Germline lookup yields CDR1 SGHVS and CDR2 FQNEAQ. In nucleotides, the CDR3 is TGTGCCAGCAGCGGGACTAGCGGGAGACAAGAGACCCAGTACTTC. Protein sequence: CASSGTSGRQETQYF.

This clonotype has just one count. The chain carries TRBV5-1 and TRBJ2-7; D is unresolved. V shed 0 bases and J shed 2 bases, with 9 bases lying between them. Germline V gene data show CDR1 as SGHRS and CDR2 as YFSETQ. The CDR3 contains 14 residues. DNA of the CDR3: TGCGCCAGCAGCTTGGTCCATTCGCCCTACGAGCAGTACTTC. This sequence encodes CASSLVHSPYEQYF.

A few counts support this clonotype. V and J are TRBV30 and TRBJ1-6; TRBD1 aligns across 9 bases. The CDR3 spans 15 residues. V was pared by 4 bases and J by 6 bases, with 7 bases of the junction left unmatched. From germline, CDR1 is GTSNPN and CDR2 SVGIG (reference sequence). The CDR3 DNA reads TGTGCCTGGACAGGACAGGGGATTAGTAATTCACCCCTCCACTTT. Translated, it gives CAWTGQGISNSPLHF.

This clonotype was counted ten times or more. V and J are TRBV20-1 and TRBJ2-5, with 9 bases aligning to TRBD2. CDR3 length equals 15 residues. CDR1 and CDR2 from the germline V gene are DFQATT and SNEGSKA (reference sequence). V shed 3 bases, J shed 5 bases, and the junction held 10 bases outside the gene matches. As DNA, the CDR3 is TGCAGTGCTAGGGCGGGAGGGCCAGTTTTTGAGACCCAGTACTTC. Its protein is CSARAGGPVFETQYF.

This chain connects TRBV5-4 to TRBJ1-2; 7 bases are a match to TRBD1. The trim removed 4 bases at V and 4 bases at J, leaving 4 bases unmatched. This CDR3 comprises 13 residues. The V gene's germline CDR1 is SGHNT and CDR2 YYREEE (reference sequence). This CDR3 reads CASSRDSFYGYTF. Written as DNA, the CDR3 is TGTGCCAGCAGCCGGGACAGTTTCTATGGCTACACCTTC.

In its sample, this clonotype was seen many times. The CDR3 here is CASSLVSSYNEQFF. For the CDR3, the DNA is TGCGCCAGCAGCTTGGTCTCGTCCTACAATGAGCAGTTCTTC. The chain recombines TRBV5-1 with TRBJ2-1; no clear D gene. The V gene lost 0 bases and the J gene lost 1 base, with 5 bases spanning the gap. The germline V gene encodes CDR1 SGHRS and CDR2 YFSETQ. The CDR3 length is 14 residues.

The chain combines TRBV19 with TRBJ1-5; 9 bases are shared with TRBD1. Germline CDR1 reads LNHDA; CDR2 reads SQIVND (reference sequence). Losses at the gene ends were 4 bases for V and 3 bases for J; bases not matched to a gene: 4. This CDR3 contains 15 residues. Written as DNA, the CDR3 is TGTGCCAGTAGTAGACAGGGGGTCAACAATCAGCCCCAGCATTTT. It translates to CASSRQGVNNQPQHF.

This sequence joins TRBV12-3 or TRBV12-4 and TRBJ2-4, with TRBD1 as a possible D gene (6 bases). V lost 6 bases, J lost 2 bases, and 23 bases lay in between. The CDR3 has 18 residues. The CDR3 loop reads CASRGRGGAEVTKNIQYF. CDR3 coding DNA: TGTGCCAGCAGGGGCCGTGGGGGCGCGGAAGTGACCAAAAACATTCAGTACTTC.

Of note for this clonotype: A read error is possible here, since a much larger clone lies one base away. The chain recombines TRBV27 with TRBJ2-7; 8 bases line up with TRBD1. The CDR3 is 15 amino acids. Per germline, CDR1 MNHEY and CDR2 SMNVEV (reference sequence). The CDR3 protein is CASSPPGQGAGEQHF. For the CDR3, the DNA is TGTGCCAGCAGTCCGCCGGGGCAGGGGGCGGGTGAGCAGCACTTC.

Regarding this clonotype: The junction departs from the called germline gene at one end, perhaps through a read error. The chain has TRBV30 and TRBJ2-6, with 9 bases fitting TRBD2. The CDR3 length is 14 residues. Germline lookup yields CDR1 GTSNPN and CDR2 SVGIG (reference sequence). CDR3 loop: CAWRRGRGANALTF. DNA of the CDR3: TGTGCCTGGAGGCGCGGGAGGGGGGCCAACGCCCTGACTTTC.